This T cell receptor (beta chain) was found in a study of a mutant IDH1 vaccine in newly diagnosed glioma. As for the study in general: Treated patients showed a male proportion of around 62%, a female proportion of about 40%, and a mean age of about 44 years. Before enrollment, patients got radiotherapy alone, temozolomide alone, or mostly the combination.

The germline V gene encodes CDR1 SGHNT and CDR2 YYREEE (reference sequence). V gave up 3 bases and J gave up 5 bases; unmatched junction bases: 14. The CDR3 extends over 17 amino acids. Stated time point: week 23, last vaccination. Doses consisted of 300 ug of mutant IDH1 20-mer peptide each, paired with topical imiquimod. New WHO grade 3 or 4 astrocytomas that were IDH1-mutant and ATRX-lost occurred in the donors. Of note for this clone: Its matching antigen is unknown.

TCRdb's table, derived via immunoSEQ multiplex PCR, lists solely in-frame clones and lacks some. The sample consists of about 43,000 clones, 70% to 85% of them appearing once. The clonotype was recovered from a woman younger than 35 with glioma. Some clones in this sample may be carry-over from other donors' samples. The J gene is TRBJ2-7, the V gene TRBV5-4, with 10 bases matching TRBD1. The sequences come from PBMCs, collected from a glioma patient whose treatment included an IDH1 peptide vaccine. CDR3 DNA sequence: TGTGCCAGCAGCTCTGCCCCGGAGGGACAGGGGAGGAACGAGCAGTACTTC. It is translated as CASSSAPEGQGRNEQYF.